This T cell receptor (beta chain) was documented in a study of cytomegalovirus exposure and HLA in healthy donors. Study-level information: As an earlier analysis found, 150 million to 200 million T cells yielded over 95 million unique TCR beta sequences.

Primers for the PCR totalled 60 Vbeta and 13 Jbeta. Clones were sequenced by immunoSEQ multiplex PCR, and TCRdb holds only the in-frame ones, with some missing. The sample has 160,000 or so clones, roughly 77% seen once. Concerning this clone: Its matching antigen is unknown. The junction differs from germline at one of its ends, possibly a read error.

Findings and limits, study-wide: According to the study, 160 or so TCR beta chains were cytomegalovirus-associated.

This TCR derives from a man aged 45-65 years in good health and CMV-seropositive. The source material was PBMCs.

The CDR3 protein is CASSTAGGSHNSPLHF. The CDR3 DNA sequence: TGTGCCAGTAGTACTGCAGGGGGCTCCCATAATTCACCCCTCCACTTT. This rearrangement joins TRBV19 to TRBJ1-6; 8 bases line up with TRBD1. Germline loops: CDR1 LNHDA, CDR2 SQIVND (reference sequence). This CDR3 has 16 residues.